Listed here is a single TCR beta chain. TCRdb's table, derived via immunoSEQ multiplex PCR, lists solely in-frame clones and lacks some. The profile shows 250,000 to 350,000 clones, 86% of them singletons. Germline loops: CDR1 LGHNA, CDR2 YSLEER. Trimming stripped 0 bases from V and 4 bases from J, with 19 bases between. The CDR3 extends over 19 amino acids. This record belongs to a study of blood T cell repertoires in COVID-19. Study at large: Researchers got acute and convalescent COVID-19 samples from the United States, Italy and Spain.

Followed longitudinally, the Seattle patients had been enrolled during active infection. The V call is TRBV4-3, the J call TRBJ2-6; D not certain. The sequencing input was peripheral blood. The TCR was taken from a woman between 70 and 85 years old with COVID-19, enrolled during active disease. The CDR3 nucleotides read TGCGCCAGCAGCCAAGATTTGGGCAGGATTCCGCCCGGGGCCAACGTCCTGACTTTC. Encoded protein: CASSQDLGRIPPGANVLTF.